This is a list of T cell receptor beta chains from one sample in a study of T cells expressing NK-cell markers. No DNA is given; TCRdb re-called the 5' RACE reads and lists each CDR3 protein once. The sample table includes about 460,000 distinct CDR3 sequences. The sample consisted of blood T cells: a sorted CD56 or NKG2C T cell subset, CD4+ or CD8+ T cells, or bulk PBMC T cells (not recorded which). The receptors were sampled from a woman in her forties or fifties in good health. Each CDR3 is given with its conserved first and last residue.

TRBJ2-1,17,TRBV25-1,CASSDLAGTGIYNEQFF
TRBJ2-2,15,TRBV12-3/TRBV12-4,CASSLRTINTGELFF
TRBJ1-5,16,TRBV18,CASSPSGTDKYQPQHF
TRBJ2-5,16,TRBV15,CATSFPGGLTTGTQYF
TRBJ1-1,11,TRBV6-5,CASSTGTSAFF
TRBJ2-1,16,TRBV12-3/TRBV12-4,CASSLLAGPTYNEQFF
TRBJ1-3,15,TRBV2,CASGPYTSSGNTIYF
TRBJ2-3,13,TRBV29-1,CSVEVSGADTQYF
TRBJ1-1,13,TRBV12-3/TRBV12-4,CASSRRDLGEAFF
TRBJ2-1,17,TRBV24-1,CATGGLAGVGSYNEQFF
TRBJ2-1,14,TRBV10-3,CAISDSGRNNEQFF
TRBJ2-3,15,TRBV5-1,CASSFDRGGTDTQYF
TRBJ1-1,13,TRBV19,CASSAGGNTEAFF
TRBJ1-2,12,TRBV28,CASRYRQGGYTF
TRBJ2-2,16,TRBV10-1,CASSVLASANTGELFF
TRBJ2-5,14,TRBV20-1,CSARGGGGPETQYF
TRBJ2-5,14,TRBV30,CAWSLAAGEVPQYF
TRBJ2-1,14,TRBV5-1,CASSLGSGADEQFF
TRBJ2-5,16,TRBV9,CASSVGLAEGRGTQYF
TRBJ2-1,14,TRBV11-2,CASSPGRTDNEQFF
TRBJ1-4,14,TRBV4-1,CASSLRQVQEKLFF
TRBJ1-6,18,TRBV12-3/TRBV12-4,CASSDMGLQPGSNSPLHF
TRBJ2-3,15,TRBV10-2,CASSDTSGNPDTQYF
TRBJ2-2,14,TRBV24-1,CATRGGANTGELFF
TRBJ2-5,15,TRBV7-9,CASSPWSGEMETQYF